The entry below describes one TCR beta chain. Its target is unknown. Libraries were prepared by immunoSEQ multiplex PCR; TCRdb keeps only in-frame clonotypes and omits some of them. The table has about 64,000 clones, roughly 74% seen once. This entry is derived from a study of a mutant IDH1 vaccine in newly diagnosed glioma. About the research overall: Treated patients comprised approximately 62% males and approximately 38% females, mean age around 40 years. Study-level points and caveats: Of the patients, 80% to 95% had vaccine-induced immune responses.

Sample time point: week 35, safety follow-up. The vaccine gave 300 ug of a 20-mer mutant IDH1 peptide subcutaneously per dose. This clonotype was sampled from a man aged 45 to 65 with glioma. Source: PBMCs, taken from a glioma patient whose treatment included an IDH1 peptide vaccine.

CDR3 sequence (DNA): TGTGCCAGCAATAGTCCATCAGCGGCAGGAGGCTACACCTTC. It yields the protein CASNSPSAAGGYTF. This chain uses TRBV9 with TRBJ1-2; D unclear. Germline lookup yields CDR1 SGDLS and CDR2 YYNGEE. CDR3 length: 14 amino acids. The V and J ends lost 6 bases and 8 bases respectively, with 20 bases between them.